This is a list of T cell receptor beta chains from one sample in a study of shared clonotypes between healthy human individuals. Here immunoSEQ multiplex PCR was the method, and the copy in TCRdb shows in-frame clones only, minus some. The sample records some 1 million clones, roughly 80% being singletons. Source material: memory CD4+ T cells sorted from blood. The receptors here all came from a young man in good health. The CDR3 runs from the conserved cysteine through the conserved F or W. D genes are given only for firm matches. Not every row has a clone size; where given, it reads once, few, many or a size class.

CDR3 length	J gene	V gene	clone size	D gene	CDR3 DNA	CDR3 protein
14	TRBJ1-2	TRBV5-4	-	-	TGTGCCAGCAGCTTACCCATGCCTAACTATGGCTACACCTTC	CASSLPMPNYGYTF
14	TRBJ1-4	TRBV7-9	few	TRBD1	TGTGCCAGCAGCTTTTGGGGACAGAATGAAAAACTGTTTTTT	CASSFWGQNEKLFF
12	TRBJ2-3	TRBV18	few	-	TGTGCCAGCTCACCATCTCTAGATACGCAGTATTTT	CASSPSLDTQYF
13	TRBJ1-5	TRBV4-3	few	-	TGCGCCAGCAGCCAAGACGGGGATCAGCCCCAGCATTTT	CASSQDGDQPQHF
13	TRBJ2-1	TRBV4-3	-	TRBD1	TGCGCCAGCAGCCATGACAGGGACCGTGAGCAGTTCTTC	CASSHDRDREQFF
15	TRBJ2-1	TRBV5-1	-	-	TGCGCCAGCAGCGAAGGGGGAAGCTCCTACAATGAGCAGTTCTTC	CASSEGGSSYNEQFF
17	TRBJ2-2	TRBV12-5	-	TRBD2	TGTGCTAGTGGCCCTGGGACTAGCGGGCTGAACACCGGGGAGCTGTTTTTT	CASGPGTSGLNTGELFF
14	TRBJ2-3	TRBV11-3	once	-	TGTGCCAGCAGCTTAGGAACGAGGGGCGATACGCAGTATTTT	CASSLGTRGDTQYF
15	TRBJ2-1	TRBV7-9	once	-	TGTGCCAGCAGCCGATATACTAGCCGGCACAATGAGCAGTTCTTC	CASSRYTSRHNEQFF
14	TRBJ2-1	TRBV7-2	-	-	TGTGCCAGCAGCTCCGGGCGTCGGGGCAATGAGCAGTTCTTC	CASSSGRRGNEQFF
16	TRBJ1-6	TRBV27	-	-	TGTGCCAGCAGCCTTGTCGGGCACAGCTATAATTCACCCCTCCACTTT	CASSLVGHSYNSPLHF
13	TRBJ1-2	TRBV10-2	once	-	TGCGCCAGCAACGACAGGTTATCAGCCGGCTACACCTTC	CASNDRLSAGYTF
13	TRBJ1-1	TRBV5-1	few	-	TGCGCCAGCAGCCATACGACCCACACTGAAGCTTTCTTT	CASSHTTHTEAFF
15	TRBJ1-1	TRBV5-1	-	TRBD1	TGCGCCAGCAGCTTGGTGGGGGACAGGGAAACTGAAGCTTTCTTT	CASSLVGDRETEAFF
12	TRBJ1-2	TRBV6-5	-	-	TGTGCCAGCAGGGATAGAATACGAGGCTACACCTTC	CASRDRIRGYTF
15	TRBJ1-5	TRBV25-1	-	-	TGTGCCAGCAGCGGACCAGGGTTTGGCAATCAGCCCCAGCATTTT	CASSGPGFGNQPQHF
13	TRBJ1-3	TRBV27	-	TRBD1	TGTGCCAGCGGACAGGCCTCTGGAAACACCATATATTTT	CASGQASGNTIYF
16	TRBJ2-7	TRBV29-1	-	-	TGCAGCGTTGGAAGTGTGCGGGGCTACAGGTCCTACGAGCAGTACTTC	CSVGSVRGYRSYEQYF
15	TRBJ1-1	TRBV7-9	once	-	TGTGCCAGCAGCTTAGTAATCGGCAGGGGTTTGGAAGCTTTCTTT	CASSLVIGRGLEAFF
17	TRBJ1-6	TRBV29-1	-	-	TGCAGCGTTGAGAACAGGTTGGCAGTCCCTTATAATTCACCCCTCCACTTT	CSVENRLAVPYNSPLHF
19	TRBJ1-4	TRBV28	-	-	TGTGCCAGCAGTTTAGAATCGGAGGGGGTAAAGATAACTAATGAAAAACTGTTTTTT	CASSLESEGVKITNEKLFF
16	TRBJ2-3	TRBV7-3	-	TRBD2	TGTGCCAGCAGCGCCGGACTAGCGGGGGCCACAGATACGCAGTATTTT	CASSAGLAGATDTQYF
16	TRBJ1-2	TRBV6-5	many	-	TGTGCCAGCAGTTACGGTGGAGAAAGGCATAACTATGGCTACACCTTC	CASSYGGERHNYGYTF
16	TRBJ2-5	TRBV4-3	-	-	TGCGCCAGCAGCGCCGCCCGGGCAGACCATCAAGAGACCCAGTACTTC	CASSAARADHQETQYF
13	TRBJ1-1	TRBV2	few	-	TGTGCCAGCAGGTTTGGGATGAACACTGAAGCTTTCTTT	CASRFGMNTEAFF
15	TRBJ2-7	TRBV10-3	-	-	TGTGCCATCAGTGAGTCCGGCTACCTATCCTACGAGCAGTACTTC	CAISESGYLSYEQYF
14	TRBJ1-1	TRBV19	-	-	TGTGCCAGTAGTATAGTAGGTTACGGCACTGAAGCTTTCTTT	CASSIVGYGTEAFF
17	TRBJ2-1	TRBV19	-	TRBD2	TGTGCCAGTATCGGGACCCGCGCGGGACTAGCGGGAGGAGAGCAGTTCTTC	CASIGTRAGLAGGEQFF
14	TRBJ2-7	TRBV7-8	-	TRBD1	TGTGCCAGCAGCACCGGACAGGGGGGCTACGAGCAGTACTTC	CASSTGQGGYEQYF
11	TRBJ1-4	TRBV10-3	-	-	TGTGCCATTAATCCGAATGAAAAACTGTTTTTT	CAINPNEKLFF
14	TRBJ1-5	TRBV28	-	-	TGTGCCAGCAGTTTAGCGAGGGGGGTTCAGCCCCAGCATTTT	CASSLARGVQPQHF
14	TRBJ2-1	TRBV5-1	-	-	TGCGCCAGCAGCTTGGTAGGCACGGGGAATGAGCAGTTCTTC	CASSLVGTGNEQFF
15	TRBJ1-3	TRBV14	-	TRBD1	TGTGCCAGCAGCCGGGACAGGTACCCTGGAAACACCATATATTTT	CASSRDRYPGNTIYF
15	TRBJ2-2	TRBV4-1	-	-	TGCGCCAGCAGCCAAGAGATCGAGAACACCGGGGAGCTGTTTTTT	CASSQEIENTGELFF
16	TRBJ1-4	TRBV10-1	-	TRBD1	TGCGCCAGCAGCCCCGGGACAGTCGGCACTAATGAAAAACTGTTTTTT	CASSPGTVGTNEKLFF
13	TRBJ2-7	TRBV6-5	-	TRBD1	TGTGCCAGCACCGGACAGGCCTCCTACGAGCAGTACTTC	CASTGQASYEQYF
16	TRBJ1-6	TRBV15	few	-	TGTGCCACCAGCAGAACCAGGACAGCGGACAATTCACCCCTCCACTTT	CATSRTRTADNSPLHF
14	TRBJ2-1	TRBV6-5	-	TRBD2	TGTGCCAGCAGTTATAGCGGGGACTACAATGAGCAGTTCTTC	CASSYSGDYNEQFF
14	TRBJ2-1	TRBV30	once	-	TGTGCCTGGAGTGTAGGAGGGGGGAACAATGAGCAGTTCTTC	CAWSVGGGNNEQFF
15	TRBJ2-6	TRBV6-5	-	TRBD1	TGTGCCAGCAGTTTGACAGGGGCGGGGGCCAACGTCCTGACTTTC	CASSLTGAGANVLTF